The source of this T cell receptor (beta chain) is a study of identical twins. The CDR3 totals 16 residues. Germline values: CDR1 SGHTA, CDR2 FQGTGA. The trim removed 5 bases at V and 3 bases at J, leaving 10 bases unmatched. With template switching, a universal primer site was added, and the cDNA carried unique molecular identifiers. MiXCR was run by TCRdb on the 5' RACE reads, yielding one entry per CDR3 protein. The top ten clones hold 12% of a sample with 420,000 or so distinct CDR3 sequences, around 18% of them seen once. Only healthy Caucasians were included as donors. The receptor comes from a man over 45 in good health. Sample: naive T cells sorted from blood. This chain links TRBV7-3 with TRBJ2-1; 7 bases are shared with TRBD1. CDR3 nucleotides: TGTGCCAGCAGCCCCTTTCCGGGACAGCTCTACAATGAGCAGTTCTTC. Its protein is CASSPFPGQLYNEQFF. Filled out from reference TRBV7-3 and TRBJ2-1, the complete variable domain reads GAGVSQTPSNKVTEKGKYVELRCDPISGHTALYWYRQSLGQGPEFLIYFQGTGAADDSGLPNDRFFAVRPEGSVSTLKIQRTERGDSAVYLCASSPFPGQLYNEQFFGPGTRLTVL.